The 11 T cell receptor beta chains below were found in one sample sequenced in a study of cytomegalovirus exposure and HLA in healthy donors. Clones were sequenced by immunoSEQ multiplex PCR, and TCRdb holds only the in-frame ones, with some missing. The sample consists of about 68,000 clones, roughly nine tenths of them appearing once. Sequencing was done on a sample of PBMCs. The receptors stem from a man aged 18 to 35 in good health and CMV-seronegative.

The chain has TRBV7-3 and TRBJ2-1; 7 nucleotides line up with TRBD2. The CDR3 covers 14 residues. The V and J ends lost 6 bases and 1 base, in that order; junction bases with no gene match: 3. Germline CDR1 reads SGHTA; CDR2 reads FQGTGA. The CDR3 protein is CASSDSGSYNEQFF. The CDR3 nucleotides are TGTGCCAGCAGTGATAGCGGGTCCTACAATGAGCAGTTCTTC.

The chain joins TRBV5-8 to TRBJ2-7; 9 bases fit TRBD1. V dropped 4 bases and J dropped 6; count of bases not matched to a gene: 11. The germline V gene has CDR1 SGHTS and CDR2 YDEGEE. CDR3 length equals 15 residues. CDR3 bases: TGTGCCAGCAGCCTAAGAAGACAGGGGGGCGGCGAGCAGTACTTC. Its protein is CASSLRRQGGGEQYF.

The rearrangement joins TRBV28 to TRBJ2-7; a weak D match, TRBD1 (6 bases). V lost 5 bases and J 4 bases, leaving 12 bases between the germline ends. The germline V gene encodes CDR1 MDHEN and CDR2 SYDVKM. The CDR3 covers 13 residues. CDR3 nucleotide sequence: TGTGCCAGCAGTATACAGGGATTGTACGAGCAGTACTTC. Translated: CASSIQGLYEQYF.

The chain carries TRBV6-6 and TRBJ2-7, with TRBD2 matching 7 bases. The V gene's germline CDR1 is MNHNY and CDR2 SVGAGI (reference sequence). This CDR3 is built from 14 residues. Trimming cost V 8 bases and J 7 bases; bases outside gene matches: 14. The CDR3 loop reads CASPTRAGVGEQYF. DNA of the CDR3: TGTGCCAGCCCTACACGGGCGGGAGTGGGGGAGCAGTACTTC.

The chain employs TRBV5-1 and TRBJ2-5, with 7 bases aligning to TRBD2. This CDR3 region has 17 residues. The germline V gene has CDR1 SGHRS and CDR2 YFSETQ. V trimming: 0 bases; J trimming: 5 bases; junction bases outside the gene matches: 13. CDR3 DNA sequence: TGCGCCAGCAGCTTGGGGACCGGGGGGAACTTTCTGGAGACCCAGTACTTC. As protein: CASSLGTGGNFLETQYF.

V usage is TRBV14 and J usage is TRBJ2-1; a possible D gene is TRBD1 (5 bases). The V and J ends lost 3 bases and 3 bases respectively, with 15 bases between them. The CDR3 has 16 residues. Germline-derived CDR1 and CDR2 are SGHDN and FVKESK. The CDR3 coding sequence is TGTGCCAGCAGCCATTTCGTGACAGAAAACTACAATGAGCAGTTCTTC. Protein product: CASSHFVTENYNEQFF.

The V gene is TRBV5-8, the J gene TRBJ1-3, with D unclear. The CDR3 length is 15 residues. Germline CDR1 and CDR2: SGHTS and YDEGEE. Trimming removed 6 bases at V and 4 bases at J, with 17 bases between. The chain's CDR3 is CASTRGISSGNTIYF. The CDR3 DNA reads TGTGCCAGCACCCGGGGTATCTCGTCCGGAAACACCATATATTTT.

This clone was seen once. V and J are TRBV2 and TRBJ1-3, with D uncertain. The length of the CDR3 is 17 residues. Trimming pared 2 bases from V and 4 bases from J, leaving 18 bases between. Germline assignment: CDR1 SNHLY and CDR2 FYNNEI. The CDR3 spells CASSETLRRVGGNTIYF. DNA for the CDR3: TGTGCCAGCAGTGAAACTTTAAGGAGGGTAGGAGGAAACACCATATATTTT.

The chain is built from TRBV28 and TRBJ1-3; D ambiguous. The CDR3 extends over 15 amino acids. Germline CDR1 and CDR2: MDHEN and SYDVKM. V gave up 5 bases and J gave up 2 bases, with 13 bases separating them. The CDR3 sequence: CASSLPTIPGNTIYF. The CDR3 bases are TGTGCCAGCAGTCTCCCGACTATCCCTGGAAACACCATATATTTT.

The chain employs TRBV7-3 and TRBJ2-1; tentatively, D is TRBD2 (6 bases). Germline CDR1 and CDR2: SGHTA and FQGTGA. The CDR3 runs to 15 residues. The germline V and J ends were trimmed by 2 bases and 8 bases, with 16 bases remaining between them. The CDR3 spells CASSLAGRSTDEQFF. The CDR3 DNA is TGTGCCAGCAGCTTAGCAGGGAGGAGTACGGATGAGCAGTTCTTC.

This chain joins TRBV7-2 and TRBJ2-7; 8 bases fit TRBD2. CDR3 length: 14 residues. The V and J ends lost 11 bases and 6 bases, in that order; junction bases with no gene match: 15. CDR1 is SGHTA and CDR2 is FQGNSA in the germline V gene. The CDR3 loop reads CAAAQGLVIFEQYF. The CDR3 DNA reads TGTGCCGCCGCCCAGGGACTAGTGATCTTCGAGCAGTACTTC.